This T cell receptor beta chain was profiled in a study of T cell responses to AZD1222 COVID-19 vaccine. Study-level information: Second-dose intervals near 4 or 12 weeks were combined.

This CDR3 is 15 amino acids long. Germline CDR1 is LGHNA and CDR2 is YSLEER. Trimming cost V 1 base and J 4 bases, with 13 bases left between them. Sequencing used immunoSEQ multiplex PCR; TCRdb keeps in-frame clones, though not all of them. The table has some 96,000 clones, roughly 90% seen once. This sequence originates from an adult in good health. This sample comprised peripheral blood, obtained on day 0 of AZD1222 vaccination. The rearrangement links TRBV4-3 to TRBJ1-1; D is unclear. In DNA form, the CDR3 reads TGCGCCAGCAGCCAAGGGGAGCTGAGGAGCACTGAAGCTTTCTTT. Translation gives CASSQGELRSTEAFF.